This T cell receptor (beta chain) was observed in a study of monozygotic twins with inflammatory bowel disease. About this clonotype: Its antigen is still unknown.

This CDR3 has 15 amino acids. For each CDR3 protein, TCRdb gives one entry from its re-call of the 5' RACE reads, without DNA. This repertoire includes more than 300,000 distinct CDR3 sequences. Donors gave about 2.3 ml of blood apiece. Study-wide results and caveats: Discordant twins had repertoire similarity that did not differ from that of concordant twins, possibly from limited power.

Sequencing input: blood. The TCR was taken from a human donor with ulcerative colitis or Crohn's disease, or a healthy co-twin of an affected twin (not recorded which). The rearrangement links TRBV12-2 to TRBJ1-5; there is no DNA to check the TCRdb D call of TRBD1. TRBV12-2 is tagged as a pseudogene. This CDR3 is CASRLARGGGQPQHF.